This TCR beta chain was documented in a study of cytomegalovirus exposure and HLA in healthy donors (dated by TCRdb to about 2017). In the study overall: An earlier analysis of several hundred of the donors reported approximately 260 Gb of sequence data and 117 million unique TCR beta sequences obtained from 150 million to 200 million T cells. An early release that covered 500 to 800 HLA-typed donors contained around 300 gigabases of sequencing data and 80 million or so unique TCR sequences. Of the 300 to 400 genotyped donors, roughly 80% fell in the genetic ancestry cluster associated with self-reported Caucasian donors. The study was designed to test whether signatures of past pathogen exposure could be identified by cataloging public T cell receptors. The T cell repertoires of several hundred subjects were profiled by immunosequencing and related to cytomegalovirus serostatus. Along with the approximately 700-subject first cohort, a separate validation cohort of over a hundred different subjects was used. To predict cytomegalovirus infection status, the study combined high-throughput TCR immunosequencing, statistical association of individual TCRs with disease status, and machine learning. In a later analysis, previously published TCR beta repertoires from more than 500 donors were re-analyzed and high-resolution HLA genotyping was added so that TCR occurrence patterns could be studied. Rather than drawing on any new phenotypic data, the later analysis identified candidate immune exposures from TCR beta sequences and the way those sequences occurred across donors. An earlier analysis of several hundred of the donors used high-throughput TCR beta sequencing to judge whether each TCR beta V gene segment behaved as functional or pseudogenic. Alongside the repertoire data, information on donor age, sex, ethnicity and CMV serostatus was compiled. A later genetic analysis took genome-wide SNP genotypes for 398 of the 666 donors and used that subset as a discovery cohort. Every repertoire in the discovery cohort had been generated on one and the same sequencing platform. HLA typing included class I and class II loci at four-digit resolution. The number of typed donors differed by locus: about 620-640 for A, B, C, DRB1 and DQB1; some 540 for DQA1; 606 for DPA1; and about 450 for DPB1. A handful of DR-DQ haplotypes were handled as single units for association and clustering because linkage in the cohort was strong. Among about 400 genotyped donors of the cohort, an average of approximately 240,000 unique TCR beta nucleotide sequences was sequenced per donor, of which approximately 18% were non-productive.

Overall results and qualifications from the work: A further reported finding was that TCR beta sequences accurately predicted the HLA-A and HLA-B alleles for most subjects in the first cohort. In a later analysis, most CMV-associated TCR beta chains were found to appear HLA-restricted, with HLA associations seemingly driven largely by CMV exposure. V-gene and J-gene trimming of TCR beta chains was associated with a missense DCLRE1C variant in a later genetic analysis, and the association was replicated in an independent cohort. Broadly in line with IMGT annotations, most TCR beta V segments showed up in productive rearrangements about 87% or about 30% of the time in an earlier analysis of several hundred of the donors. Cytomegalovirus status was reported to be diagnosed by the classifier with high specificity and sensitivity in both the original and validation cohorts. HLA typing was unavailable for some donors at each locus, so association tests used only the typed subset. A few of the identified cytomegalovirus-associated TCR beta chains were confirmed in vitro to be specific for cytomegalovirus antigens. Sequencing depth was assumed to be roughly uniform across donors in the presence/absence analyses, though that assumption may not hold. Some IMGT-functional V segments, including TRBV6-2 and TRBV6-3, could not be told apart with the 87-base-pair reads, so those segments were excluded. A later analysis reported that several top co-occurrence clusters appeared linked to parvovirus B19, influenza, CMV and Epstein-Barr virus. A group of highly shared sequence variants was considered likely to be a technical artifact of the sequencing pipeline. Most TCR sequences were seen in very few donors, while some public TCRs were found in many individuals. The earlier analysis of approximately 560 of the donors excluded seventeen rarely observed V segments, including chromosome 9 orphons, because counts were too low. In a later analysis, 15,000 to 20,000 TCR beta sequences were associated with specific HLA alleles at a false discovery rate of 0.05. For the cohort, immune exposure information was limited to CMV serostatus. In a later analysis, the rate of TCR association differed among HLA loci, with DRB1 alleles having the most associated TCRs and HLA-C alleles having the fewest. Correlated functional status among segregating V segments might be attributable to linkage disequilibrium, but an unknown experimental factor could not be ruled out. A later analysis found that HLA-associated TCR beta chains were more clonally expanded and had lower generation probabilities than equally common non-associated chains. Only TCR beta chains were sequenced in this cohort, and the absence of alpha or paired-chain data limited detectable features. In a later genetic analysis, fewer N-insertions in productive TCRs were reported among donors in an Asian-associated ancestry cluster than the roughly 700-donor mean. It was suggested by the authors that the approach could potentially be generalized to other disease states and immunological phenotypes. When HLA alleles, especially DR and DQ, strongly co-occurred, attributing TCR associations to individual alleles was difficult. In the study, about 150 TCR beta chains were listed as associated with cytomegalovirus.

According to the germline V gene, CDR1 reads MNHNS and CDR2 reads SASEGT. Trimming takes 8 bases from V and 5 bases from J, and the germline ends sit 15 bases apart. The CDR3 holds 13 amino acids from the cysteine to the phenylalanine. Only the CDR3 DNA stays, 39 bases, in frame from base 1. Library preparation employed the immunoSEQ multiplex PCR assay. For the multiplex PCR, a mixture combining 60 forward primers for TCR Vbeta segments and 13 reverse primers for TCR Jbeta segments was used. Amplification of the CDR3 region of rearranged TCR beta genes was performed with a multiplex PCR assay on genomic DNA. On the Illumina HiSeq System, the amplified TCR beta libraries were sequenced as 87-base-pair reads. Concerning the study's data processing: A later analysis counted 65 million to 90 million unique TCR beta chains across the roughly 700 repertoires, and 10 million to 11 million of these chains were shared by at least two donors. Raw reads were error-corrected and collapsed into unique sequences by a nearest-neighbor algorithm in which closely related sequences were merged to remove PCR and sequencing errors. CDR3 sequences were aligned to IMGT reference sequences to assign V, D and J gene segments. For a sequence to be retained, a match of at least six nucleotides was required to both a V gene segment and a J gene segment. A rearrangement was called productive if the CDR3 had no stop codons and remained in frame with V and J, and every other rearrangement was called non-productive. CDR3 was defined according to IMGT convention as the region running from the second conserved V-encoded cysteine to the conserved J-encoded phenylalanine. In an earlier analysis of around 540 of the donors, sequences lacking an unambiguous match to a single V gene segment were excluded. An earlier analysis of several hundred of the donors called V segments functional above 56.7% productive rearrangements and segregating when the between-donor standard deviation exceeded 5%. A statistical classification framework was built for diagnosing cytomegalovirus status from the catalog of TCR beta chain sequences. In a later analysis, TCR nucleotide sequences were compared against IMGT/GENE-DB human TR gene sequences so that V and J genes could be assigned. In a later analysis, CDR3 sequences and most-parsimonious VDJ recombination scenarios were assigned using the TCRdist pipeline. A later analysis defined each TCR beta chain by its CDR3 amino acid sequence plus V-gene family, and excluded reads lacking a unique V-gene family. A later analysis removed 500 to 650 highly shared, low-generation-probability nucleotide sequences to deal with suspected cross-contamination and a sequencing artifact. In a later analysis, a clonal expansion index for each public chain was calculated from normalized within-repertoire ranks of inferred template counts. Generation probabilities in a later analysis came from a VDJ recombination model fitted to out-of-frame rearrangements, and those results were checked against IGoR. A later analysis scored TCR-TCR, TCR-HLA and TCR-CMV co-occurrence with hypergeometric tests, applying a repertoire-size bias correction to TCR pairs. To estimate false discovery rates, a later analysis permuted the HLA or CMV assignments 20 times. In a later analysis, co-occurring TCRs were grouped using DBSCAN, with TCRdist sequence similarity added in when clustering inside HLA-allele-positive subsets. Co-occurrence clustering excluded repertoires with fewer than 30,000 or more than 120,000 public chains, plus five with anomalous nucleotide sharing. As stored in TCRdb, this immuneACCESS dataset retains in-frame rearrangements with V and J assigned. A fraction of the clones does not appear; measured against another copy, unresolved V genes explain less than half of the discrepancy, and the remainder lacks a known reason. The V and J calls and clone size were taken over from that table, and D and trimming were inferred from the DNA. Counted in this sample were about 120,000 clones; about 8.6% of them appeared once. The ten top clones hold around 5.8% of the sample.

This clone was seen only a few times. This clone's antigen is unknown. No per-base quality is available; no much larger clone lies one base away. The cohort was made up of 666 healthy bone marrow donors. At the time of sampling, every cohort member was nominally healthy, though immune exposures that went unrecorded were likely present. The donor was CMV seropositive and was included in the group of approximately 310 seropositive cohort members. Every donor gave a peripheral blood sample, and the peripheral blood mononuclear cells from that sample were used for TCR beta sequencing. Genomic DNA was extracted from the blood cell samples with the Qiagen DNeasy Blood Extraction Kit.

The chain links TRBV6-1 with TRBJ1-1; the best D guess is TRBD1, with 5 bases matching. Sequencing was carried out using PBMCs. This clonotype was sampled from a woman aged 40 to 55 in good health and CMV-seropositive. The DNA reads as follows: TGTGCCAGCGGTTATAAAGGGGATACTGAAGCTTTCTTT. This encodes CASGYKGDTEAFF.